This note documents a single T cell receptor beta chain sequence. Antigen unknown. The CDR3 sequence is 15 residues long. Trimming cost V 5 bases and J 5 bases; bases outside gene matches: 8. Germline-derived CDR1 and CDR2 are SGHVS and FQNEAQ. This entry belongs to a study of graft-versus-host responses after intestinal transplantation. Libraries were prepared by immunoSEQ multiplex PCR; TCRdb keeps only in-frame clonotypes and omits some of them. The sample shows under 150,000 clones, approximately 92% of them seen only once. The V call is TRBV7-8, the J call TRBJ1-5; 8 bases map to TRBD1. The sequencing here drew on unstimulated CD4+ T cells sorted from spleen or lymph node cells, taken before intestinal transplant. This receptor was obtained from a human donor who received an intestinal transplant. The CDR3 nucleotides read TGTGCCAGCAGCATACTGGACAGGGTCGATCAGCCCCAGCATTTT. Its protein is CASSILDRVDQPQHF.